This T cell receptor (beta chain) originates from a study of OX40 agonist ivuxolimab in advanced cancers. About the investigation overall: The costimulatory receptor OX40 (CD134) was targeted by ivuxolimab, a fully human IgG2 agonistic monoclonal antibody. Intravenous ivuxolimab was administered to patients every 2 weeks at six dose levels: 0.01, 0.1, 0.3, 1.5, 3 and 10 mg/kg. Of the roughly 51 dose-escalation patients, hepatocellular carcinoma was present in around 19, melanoma in around 15, renal cell carcinoma in 9 and head and neck cancer in 9. A male proportion of about 79% and a mean age of around 60 years, ranging from 23 to 79, were recorded for the dose-escalation cohort. Prior anti-PD-1, anti-PD-L1 or anti-CTLA-4 therapy was permitted, and checkpoint inhibitors had been received by around 39% of dose-escalation patients. Partial responses were achieved by three dose-escalation patients, of whom one had hepatocellular carcinoma and two had cutaneous melanoma. Peripheral TCRbeta sequencing was intended to test whether TCR sequence diversity was altered and clonal T-cell expansion was caused by ivuxolimab. The paper describes the monotherapy dose-escalation part (N = 52 patients) of the phase I trial of ivuxolimab.

The trial excluded patients who had a history of autoimmune disease or who were on systemic immunosuppression. Peripheral blood for TCR sequencing was drawn from every dose cohort at baseline, at cycle 4 day 1 and at cycle 7 day 1. Samples came from an open-label, multicenter, first-in-human phase I dose-escalation trial of ivuxolimab. Adults with locally advanced or metastatic melanoma, renal cell, hepatocellular, or head and neck squamous cell carcinoma were enrolled in the trial. CD4+ and CD8+ T cells were sorted separately from peripheral blood before TCR sequencing. Reading the germline V gene (reference sequence) gives CDR1 MNHNY and CDR2 SVGAGI. V and J are truncated by 5 bases and 0 bases respectively, leaving an intervening sequence of 11 bases. The CDR3 goes from the cysteine to the phenylalanine over 15 residues. The CDR3 DNA has 45 bases and is translated from base 1. About this clone itself: No antigen is known for it. No much larger clonotype is one base removed from it; base qualities were not supplied.

On the study overall, not on this receptor specifically: Low levels of normalized T-cell clonal expansion were also seen in some patients who did not respond. The antigen specificity of the clonally expanded peripheral T cells was not determined. At doses from 0.1 to 3.0 mg/kg, clonal expansion was seen in both CD4+ and CD8+ blood T cells between baseline and week 6. In the 0.1-3.0 mg/kg groups, partial responders had among the lowest normalized peripheral clonal expansion, particularly in CD8+ T cells. After ivuxolimab, more expanded clones were found on average in CD8+ T cells than in CD4+ T cells.

Genomic DNA was extracted from sorted cells for sequencing of the TCRbeta CDR3 region. TCRbeta CDR3 regions were sequenced using the immunoSEQ Assay. This is the immuneACCESS table as TCRdb keeps it, with only in-frame sequences that have V and J called. A part of the clones is gone; compared with another copy, unresolved V genes explain less than half, and the rest is unexplained. The table for this sample lists tens of thousands of clones; around four fifths of them were counted only once. The ten largest clones represent about 2.5% of the sample. Sequencing used CD4+ or CD8+ T cells sorted from blood, obtained in a trial of the OX40 agonist ivuxolimab. The chain is assembled from TRBV6-6 and TRBJ1-5; TRBD1 might be the D gene, on 5 matching bases. This sequence originates from an adult with an advanced solid tumor such as melanoma, head and neck, liver or kidney cancer. The CDR3 reads as follows: CASSTPGHSNQPQHF. DNA sequence: TGTGCCAGCAGTACTCCGGGGCATAGCAATCAGCCCCAGCATTTT.